Below, 28 T cell receptor beta chains from the same sample are listed, as sequenced in a study of T cells in Graves' hyperthyroidism and ophthalmopathy. Regions amplified from RNA transcripts were the TCR beta CDR3 regions. First-round RT-PCR targeting the TCR CDR3 was performed with the HTBI primer set. TCRdb used MiXCR to reprocess the multiplex PCR reads, holding one entry per CDR3 protein. Found here are roughly 420,000 distinct CDR3 sequences, roughly 14% of them singletons; the top ten hold about 7.7%. The sequenced sample was blood. The receptors stem from a woman younger than 35 with Graves' hyperthyroidism.

Many counts were recorded for this clonotype. This chain links TRBV7-6 with TRBJ2-2; D not certain. Trimming stripped 1 base from V and 0 bases from J, with 6 bases between. There are 15 residues in the CDR3. Germline V gene sequence: CDR1 SGHVS, CDR2 FNYEAQ. CDR3 sequence (DNA): TGTGCCAGCAGCTTAGTACCAGCGAACACCGGGGAGCTGTTTTTT. Its translation: CASSLVPANTGELFF.

This clonotype was counted at least ten times. The chain joins TRBV20-1 to TRBJ2-1, with 10 bases identical to TRBD2. CDR3 length equals 14 residues. V lost 6 bases, J lost 10 bases, and 12 bases stayed unmatched. The germline V gene encodes CDR1 DFQATT and CDR2 SNEGSKA (reference sequence). The CDR3 protein is CSAEGPSGGREQFF. The CDR3 nucleotides read TGCAGTGCAGAAGGTCCTAGCGGGGGAAGGGAGCAGTTCTTC.

On this clonotype itself: This may be a read error: a much more frequent sequence differs by one nucleotide. The chain links TRBV7-9 to TRBJ2-7; D remains ambiguous. From germline, CDR1 is SEHNR and CDR2 FQNEAQ (reference sequence). This CDR3 has 14 amino acids. This CDR3 is CASSLRTPPYKQYF. The DNA of the CDR3 is TGTGCCAGCAGCTTGAGGACGCCCCCCTACAAGCAGTACTTC. Full variable domain (remainder filled in from reference TRBV7-9 and TRBJ2-7): DTGVSQNPRHKITKRGQNVTFRCDPISEHNRLYWYRQTLGQGPEFLTYFQNEAQLEKSRLLSDRFSAERPKGSFSTLEIQRTEQGDSAMYLCASSLRTPPYKQYFGPGTRLTVT.

This clonotype was seen repeatedly, ten times or more. The DNA for the CDR3 is TGTGCCAGCAGTTTGAATGAACGGGGCTATGGCTACACCTTC. It codes for CASSLNERGYGYTF. This chain joins TRBV6-1 and TRBJ1-2; D is undetermined. The CDR3 spans 14 residues. Germline CDR1 MNHNS, CDR2 SASEGT. The V and J ends lost 5 bases and 4 bases respectively, with 14 bases between them.

A single count supports this clonotype. V and J are TRBV24-1 and TRBJ2-3; D is possibly TRBD1 or TRBD2 (5 bases each). CDR1 and CDR2 (germline): KGHDR, SFDVKD. This CDR3 has 16 residues. V was pared by 4 bases and J by 0 bases, with 13 bases between. DNA of the CDR3: TGTGCCACCAGTGACCCCGGGACCGTCAGCACAGATACGCAGTATTTT. Amino acids: CATSDPGTVSTDTQYF.

This clonotype was detected ten times or more. This CDR3 reads CASSLPNTGELFF. DNA of the CDR3: TGTGCCAGCAGTTTACCCAACACCGGGGAGCTGTTTTTT. This chain links TRBV28 with TRBJ2-2; D is ambiguous. The CDR3 consists of 13 residues. V was clipped by 2 bases and J by 2 bases, with 3 bases between them. The germline gives CDR1 MDHEN, CDR2 SYDVKM.

This clonotype occurred many times. The CDR3 DNA reads as TGTGCCAGCAGAATTATCGGCACAGATACGCAGTATTTT. Translated, it gives CASRIIGTDTQYF. The genes are TRBV12-3 or TRBV12-4 and TRBJ2-3; D is unresolved. This CDR3 region has 13 residues. The ends were cut back, 6 bases at V and 1 base at J, with 8 bases in the middle.

The table lists this clonotype with many counts. The chain couples TRBV3-1 to TRBJ2-7; 10 bases match TRBD2. The V gene end was trimmed by 4 bases and the J gene end by 6 bases; junction bases not matched to a gene: 6. Germline CDR1 reads LGHDT; CDR2 reads YNNKEL (reference sequence). CDR3 length: 14 residues. CDR3 sequence (DNA): TGTGCCAGCAGCCTGGCTAGCGGGAGAGGCGAGCAGTACTTC. Its protein is CASSLASGRGEQYF.

As regards this clonotype: A read error may be the cause here, since a much bigger clone is one base away. This chain uses TRBV13 with TRBJ2-5, with 8 bases that match TRBD1. The germline gives CDR1 PRHDT, CDR2 FYEKMQ (reference sequence). This CDR3 has 16 amino acids. The CDR3: CASSSSTGDLQGTQYF. In DNA form, the CDR3 reads TGTGCCAGCAGTTCCTCGACAGGGGACCTCCAAGGGACCCAGTACTTC.

This clonotype was seen a handful of times. The V gene is TRBV6-5, the J gene TRBJ2-1; D might be TRBD2 (7 bases). Germline loops: CDR1 MNHEY, CDR2 SVGAGI. The ends were cut back, 2 bases at V and 6 bases at J, with 17 bases in the middle. The CDR3 sequence is 16 residues long. The CDR3: CASSYRGGARGNEQFF. The CDR3 nucleotides read TGTGCCAGCAGTTACAGGGGGGGGGCCCGAGGCAATGAGCAGTTCTTC.

This clonotype was picked up many times. This rearrangement joins TRBV11-2 to TRBJ1-1; D gene ambiguous. The germline CDR1 and CDR2 sequences are SGHAT and FQNNGV. CDR3 length: 13 amino acids. V was trimmed by 3 bases and J by 6 bases, leaving 11 bases between them. In DNA, the CDR3 is TGTGCCAGCAGCTTTGGGTCAAGGTCTGAAGCTTTCTTT. Its protein product is CASSFGSRSEAFF. Combining the CDR3 with reference TRBV11-2 and TRBJ1-1 gives the whole variable domain EAGVAQSPRYKIIEKRQSVAFWCNPISGHATLYWYQQILGQGPKLLIQFQNNGVVDDSQLPKDRFSAERLKGVDSTLKIQPAKLEDSAVYLCASSFGSRSEAFFGQGTRLTVV.

This clonotype has just a few counts. The CDR3: CAIRGTGEDGNIQYF. The CDR3 DNA is TGTGCCATCAGGGGGACAGGGGAAGACGGCAACATTCAGTACTTC. This chain uses TRBV10-3 with TRBJ2-4; 10 bases align to TRBD1. The CDR3 extends over 15 amino acids. Trimming at V came to 6 bases and at J to 7 bases, leaving 9 bases not matched to a gene. Germline assignment: CDR1 ENHRY and CDR2 SYGVKD.

The chain joins TRBV6-1 to TRBJ1-2, with 7 bases matching TRBD1. The trim removed 2 bases at V and 5 bases at J, leaving 11 bases unmatched. Germline V lookup: CDR1 MNHNS, CDR2 SASEGT. There are 16 residues in the CDR3. Here the CDR3 DNA reads TGTGCCAGCAGTGAATTCGGACAGGCTGGGGGGTATGGCTACACCTTC. Encoded protein: CASSEFGQAGGYGYTF.

The chain couples TRBV12-3 or TRBV12-4 to TRBJ1-1; D unresolved. This CDR3 is built from 14 residues. Trimming stripped 2 bases from V and 0 bases from J, with 7 bases between. The DNA for the CDR3 is TGTGCCAGCAGTTTACCAGGCCTGAACACTGAAGCTTTCTTT. The encoded protein is CASSLPGLNTEAFF.

This clonotype was counted ten times or more. V usage is TRBV19 and J usage is TRBJ1-5; D unclear. Germline V gene sequence: CDR1 LNHDA, CDR2 SQIVND (reference sequence). CDR3 length equals 16 residues. The V gene lost 2 bases and the J gene lost 7 bases, with 18 bases spanning the gap. The CDR3 region has the DNA TGTGCCAGTAGTATAATGGGCGGTTCGGGTAACCAGCCCCAGCATTTT. This sequence encodes CASSIMGGSGNQPQHF. Supplemented by reference TRBV19 and TRBJ1-5, the full variable domain reads DGGITQSPKYLFRKEGQNVTLSCEQNLNHDAMYWYRQDPGQGLRLIYYSQIVNDFQKGDIAEGYSVSREKKESFPLTVTSAQKNPTAFYLCASSIMGGSGNQPQHFGDGTRLSIL.

In this sample, this clonotype turned up a few times. The rearrangement uses TRBV7-9 and TRBJ1-4; D remains unclear. Per germline, CDR1 SEHNR and CDR2 FQNEAQ (reference sequence). V was clipped by 2 bases and J by 5 bases, with 15 bases between them. The CDR3 loop spans 16 amino acids. CDR3 sequence: CASSLQMVQLNEKLFF. CDR3 DNA sequence: TGTGCCAGCAGCTTACAAATGGTCCAGTTAAATGAAAAACTGTTTTTT.

At least ten counts were recorded for this clonotype. This chain uses TRBV6-1 with TRBJ1-2; D may be TRBD1 (6 bases). The CDR3 consists of 14 residues. Trimming pared 4 bases from V and 1 base from J, leaving 10 bases between. Germline-derived CDR1 and CDR2 are MNHNS and SASEGT. The CDR3 reads CASSGTAVNYGYTF. Here the CDR3 DNA reads TGTGCCAGCAGTGGGACAGCCGTTAACTATGGCTACACCTTC.

The table lists this clonotype with many counts. The J gene is TRBJ2-5, the V gene TRBV5-1, with D possibly being TRBD1 (5 bases). V was trimmed by 2 bases and J by 5 bases, leaving 13 bases between them. This CDR3 has 14 amino acids. The germline CDR1 and CDR2 sequences are SGHRS and YFSETQ. CDR3 coding DNA: TGCGCCAGCAGCTTACAGGTGTTATGGGAGACCCAGTACTTC. Its translation: CASSLQVLWETQYF.

This clonotype was observed at least ten times. This chain connects TRBV2 to TRBJ1-5; D may be TRBD1 (5 bases). The CDR3 totals 13 residues. The germline V gene encodes CDR1 SNHLY and CDR2 FYNNEI. Trimming took off 11 bases at V and 2 bases at J, with 13 bases between the two ends. The CDR3 nucleotides are TGTGCCGGCGGGGGTGGAGGCAATCAGCCCCAGCATTTT. Protein sequence: CAGGGGGNQPQHF.

This clonotype occurred many times. The rearrangement uses TRBV19 and TRBJ2-3; TRBD2 agrees at 10 bases. The CDR3 totals 17 residues. The V gene's germline CDR1 is LNHDA and CDR2 SQIVND (reference sequence). J gave up 0 bases and V 2 bases, and 5 bases lay outside the gene matches. CDR3 residues: CASSISRTSGSTDTQYF. The DNA for the CDR3 is TGTGCCAGTAGTATATCCCGGACTAGCGGCAGCACAGATACGCAGTATTTT.

This clonotype appeared a few times. The V gene is TRBV9, the J gene TRBJ2-5; 9 nucleotides line up with TRBD2. This CDR3 has 15 residues. V lost 0 bases and J lost 5; bases outside the gene matches: 5. Germline V lookup: CDR1 SGDLS, CDR2 YYNGEE. The CDR3 protein is CASSVDAGGRETQYF. CDR3 DNA sequence: TGTGCCAGCAGCGTAGATGCGGGGGGGCGGGAGACCCAGTACTTC.

This clonotype came up many times. The chain employs TRBV19 and TRBJ2-1; 14 bases align to TRBD2. Germline V gene sequence: CDR1 LNHDA, CDR2 SQIVND (reference sequence). This CDR3 has 16 residues. The junction had 11 bases not matched to a gene; V was cut back by 6 bases and J by 10 bases. CDR3 region: CASRPPGLAGVGEQFF. In nucleotides, the CDR3 is TGTGCCAGTAGACCACCGGGACTAGCGGGAGTAGGGGAGCAGTTCTTC.

CDR3 loop: CASSPRGAGGFLDYGYTF. For the CDR3, the DNA is TGTGCCAGCAGCCCCAGAGGGGCAGGGGGCTTTCTGGACTATGGCTACACCTTC. The chain employs TRBV9 and TRBJ1-2, with 8 bases aligning to TRBD1. The CDR3 is 18 residues long. V dropped 4 bases and J dropped 3; count of bases not matched to a gene: 17. Germline V gene data show CDR1 as SGDLS and CDR2 as YYNGEE. The full variable domain, with the rest looked up from reference TRBV9 and TRBJ1-2, is DSGVTQTPKHLITATGQRVTLRCSPRSGDLSVYWYQQSLDQGLQFLIQYYNGEERAKGNILERFSAQQFPDLHSELNLSSLELGDSALYFCASSPRGAGGFLDYGYTFGSGTRLTVV.

This clonotype was detected a few times. J is TRBJ1-1 and V is TRBV27; TRBD1 is a possible D gene (5 bases). Per germline, CDR1 MNHEY and CDR2 SMNVEV (reference sequence). V lost 6 bases, J lost 2 bases, and 10 bases lay in between. CDR3 size: 13 residues. The CDR3 region has the DNA TGTGCCAGCAGCTGGACAATCAACACTGAAGCTTTCTTT. This gives the protein CASSWTINTEAFF.

V usage is TRBV5-5 and J usage is TRBJ1-3; D is ambiguous. The V end was cut by 5 bases, the J end by 4 bases, with 16 bases between. The CDR3 contains 15 residues. Germline assignment: CDR1 SGHKS and CDR2 YYEKEE (reference sequence). The CDR3 DNA is TGTGCCAGCAGTCCCACCGGGCCTCGGGGAAACACCATATATTTT. This translates into CASSPTGPRGNTIYF. Variable domain in full (rest from reference TRBV5-5 and TRBJ1-3): DAGVTQSPTHLIKTRGQQVTLRCSPISGHKSVSWYQQVLGQGPQFIFQYYEKEERGRGNFPDRFSARQFPNYSSELNVNALLLGDSALYLCASSPTGPRGNTIYFGEGSWLTVV.

Details on this clonotype: The germline gene is not matched at one end of the junction; a read error may be the cause. The rearrangement joins TRBV14 to TRBJ2-2; 10 nucleotides align to TRBD2. The germline gives CDR1 SGHDN, CDR2 FVKESK. CDR3 length: 16 residues. The CDR3 region has the DNA TGTGCCAGCAGACAAGCCCTAGCGGGAGTGTCCGGGGAGCTGTTTTTT. It encodes CASRQALAGVSGELFF.

At least ten counts were recorded for this clonotype. The gene calls are TRBV6-1 and TRBJ2-7, with 10 nucleotides matching TRBD1. Trimming took 5 bases from V and 6 from J; bases not matched to a gene: 16. The CDR3 loop spans 17 amino acids. Germline assignment: CDR1 MNHNS and CDR2 SASEGT. Written as DNA, the CDR3 is TGTGCCAGCAGTTCCCTTCGTAGGGGGACAGGGGAGTTCGAGCAGTACTTC. Protein product: CASSSLRRGTGEFEQYF.

In this sample, this clonotype turned up many times. V is TRBV12-3 or TRBV12-4 and J is TRBJ2-1; 13 positions agree with TRBD2. With V trimmed by 6 bases and J by 1 base, 3 bases remained unmatched. The CDR3 consists of 16 residues. CDR3 loop: CASSRTSGSSYNEQFF. As DNA, the CDR3 is TGTGCCAGCAGCCGGACTAGCGGGAGTTCCTACAATGAGCAGTTCTTC.